This TCR beta chain was obtained from a study of control samples from healthy donors and cancer patients. Trimming pared 4 bases from V and 6 bases from J, leaving 16 bases between. The CDR3 is made up of 15 amino acids. The germline V gene has CDR1 SGHDN and CDR2 FVKESK. Method: immunoSEQ multiplex PCR; TCRdb's copy keeps in-frame clones and lacks some. The sample has roughly 170,000 clones; just over 85% are singletons. This clone was found a few times. This TCR came from a woman aged 25 to 39 in good health. Sequencing was done on a sample of blood. This chain connects TRBV14 to TRBJ2-1; TRBD2 might be the D (5 bases). The CDR3 sequence is CASSPLAGIPNEQFF. The DNA of the CDR3 is TGTGCCAGCAGCCCCCTAGCAGGTATCCCCAATGAGCAGTTCTTC.